The next 3 T cell receptor beta chains were all read from a single sample in a study of PD-L1 blockade in urothelial cancer. Time point in this sample: pretreatment peripheral blood. Sequenced by immunoSEQ multiplex PCR; TCRdb stores in-frame clones only, minus some. This sample has approximately 48,000 clones, with around nine tenths found just once. The sequences come from PBMCs, collected around atezolizumab (anti-PD-L1) treatment. These receptors were collected from a woman aged 60-75 years with urothelial cancer.

The rearrangement joins TRBV4-3 to TRBJ2-1, with TRBD1 matching 11 bases. V lost 0 bases, J lost 8 bases, and 3 bases stayed unmatched. The CDR3 consists of 15 residues. Germline-derived CDR1 and CDR2 are LGHNA and YSLEER. In DNA, the CDR3 is TGCGCCAGCAGCCAAGATCGGACAGGGGGCGATGAGCAGTTCTTC. The encoded protein is CASSQDRTGGDEQFF.

This chain connects TRBV7-9 to TRBJ2-7; maybe TRBD1 (6 bases). The CDR3 contains 15 residues. CDR1 SEHNR and CDR2 FQNEAQ come from the germline V gene (reference sequence). With 1 base removed from V and 1 base from J, the gap between germline ends came to 11 bases. CDR3 loop: CASSLVDRASYEQYF. The CDR3 coding sequence is TGTGCCAGCAGCTTAGTGGACAGAGCTTCCTACGAGCAGTACTTC.

The V call is TRBV9, the J call TRBJ2-3, with TRBD2 matching over 12 bases. Germline loops: CDR1 SGDLS, CDR2 YYNGEE. The J segment lost 2 bases and the V segment lost 3 bases, leaving 10 bases of the junction unmatched. This CDR3 region has 18 residues. The CDR3 sequence is CASSEASGGARYTDTQYF. The CDR3 nucleotides read TGTGCCAGCAGCGAGGCTAGCGGGGGGGCCCGATACACAGATACGCAGTATTTT. Complete variable domain (other parts from reference TRBV9 and TRBJ2-3): DSGVTQTPKHLITATGQRVTLRCSPRSGDLSVYWYQQSLDQGLQFLIQYYNGEERAKGNILERFSAQQFPDLHSELNLSSLELGDSALYFCASSEASGGARYTDTQYFGPGTRLTVL.